Listed here are 19 T cell receptor beta chains from one sample, sequenced in a study of blood T cell repertoires in COVID-19. Data came from immunoSEQ multiplex PCR; TCRdb stores just in-frame clones and leaves some out. The repertoire includes about 190,000 clones, about 78% of them detected once, and about 18% sits in the top ten. The source material was PBMCs or T cells enriched from blood (not recorded which). The source of these receptors is a woman between 50 and 59 years old who had recovered from COVID-19.

The chain links TRBV28 to TRBJ1-3; 10 nucleotides match TRBD1. With 9 bases clipped from V and 0 bases from J, the junction kept 8 bases outside the gene matches. Germline CDR1 MDHEN, CDR2 SYDVKM. This CDR3 contains 16 residues. CDR3 bases: TGTGCCAGTCAGACAGGGGGCGGAATCTCTGGAAACACCATATATTTT. Its protein product is CASQTGGGISGNTIYF.

V is TRBV7-3 and J is TRBJ2-2; 7 bases are shared with TRBD2. Trimming at V came to 3 bases and at J to 7 bases, leaving 5 bases not matched to a gene. The CDR3 length is 14 residues. Germline lookup yields CDR1 SGHTA and CDR2 FQGTGA. The CDR3 DNA reads TGTGCCAGCAGCTTCATAGCGGGCGGCGGGGAGCTGTTTTTT. This gives the protein CASSFIAGGGELFF. Using reference TRBV7-3 and TRBJ2-2 for the parts outside the CDR3, the full variable domain is GAGVSQTPSNKVTEKGKYVELRCDPISGHTALYWYRQSLGQGPEFLIYFQGTGAADDSGLPNDRFFAVRPEGSVSTLKIQRTERGDSAVYLCASSFIAGGGELFFGEGSRLTVL.

This clone was found a few times. The genes are TRBV27 and TRBJ2-1; D is possibly TRBD1 (6 bases). V was pared by 6 bases and J by 6 bases, with 15 bases between. Germline values: CDR1 MNHEY, CDR2 SMNVEV (reference sequence). The CDR3 is 14 residues long. The CDR3 is CASRGLGAINEQFF. The CDR3 bases are TGTGCCAGCAGAGGGCTGGGGGCCATCAATGAGCAGTTCTTC.

This clone was observed a single time. This chain connects TRBV3-1 (or the pseudogene TRBV3-2) to TRBJ1-5, with TRBD1 as a possible D gene (6 bases). The CDR3 is 16 amino acids. CDR1 LGHDT and CDR2 YNNKEL come from the germline V gene (reference sequence). Trimming removed 1 base from V and 3 bases from J, with 13 bases in between. CDR3 protein: CASSQGGGAFNQPQHF. CDR3 sequence (DNA): TGTGCCAGCAGCCAAGGAGGGGGGGCCTTCAATCAGCCCCAGCATTTT.

The chain is built from TRBV6-5 and TRBJ2-2; no clear D. Germline V CDR1 and CDR2: MNHEY, SVGAGI. Deletions cut 7 bases from V and 5 bases from J, with 5 bases between. CDR3 length: 11 amino acids. In DNA form, the CDR3 reads TGTGCCAGCACGGTTACCGGGGAGCTGTTTTTT. This gives the protein CASTVTGELFF.

This clone was found a few times. This chain connects TRBV6-2 or TRBV6-3 to TRBJ2-3; 11 nucleotides match TRBD2. The CDR3 is made up of 16 amino acids. From germline, CDR1 is MNHEY and CDR2 SVGEGT. J gave up 3 bases and V 3 bases, and 5 bases lay outside the gene matches. The CDR3 DNA reads as TGTGCCAGCAGTTATAGCGGGAGGGCTGATACAGATACGCAGTATTTT. Encoded protein: CASSYSGRADTDTQYF.

The rearrangement joins TRBV19 to TRBJ1-2, with TRBD1 matching 7 bases. V lost 4 bases, J lost 8 bases, and 13 bases stayed unmatched. The CDR3 totals 15 residues. Germline V gives CDR1 LNHDA, CDR2 SQIVND (reference sequence). CDR3 nucleotide sequence: TGTGCCAGTAGTAACCCGGGACAGTTCATAGGAGGCTACACCTTC. This gives the protein CASSNPGQFIGGYTF.

J is TRBJ1-3 and V is TRBV18; no definite D call. Trimming removed 2 bases at V and 4 bases at J, with 12 bases between. The length of the CDR3 is 15 residues. CDR1 and CDR2 from the germline V gene are KGHSH and LQKENI. This chain's CDR3 is CASSPGGSLGNTIYF. For the CDR3, the DNA is TGTGCCAGCTCACCAGGTGGCAGTCTGGGAAACACCATATATTTT.

V is TRBV28 and J is TRBJ1-5; weak D call: TRBD1 (5 bases). CDR1 and CDR2 (germline): MDHEN, SYDVKM. V lost 3 bases and J 0 bases, leaving 15 bases between the germline ends. The CDR3 contains 17 residues. Written as DNA, the CDR3 is TGTGCCAGCAGTTTGTCTGGGGCACCTTATAGCAATCAGCCCCAGCATTTT. This codes for CASSLSGAPYSNQPQHF.

The chain links TRBV2 to TRBJ1-1; 8 bases are a match to TRBD1. Germline lookup yields CDR1 SNHLY and CDR2 FYNNEI. This CDR3 contains 14 residues. J gave up 4 bases and V 3 bases, and 4 bases lay outside the gene matches. The CDR3 sequence is CASSDSGGGTEAFF. The CDR3 DNA sequence: TGTGCCAGCAGTGACTCAGGGGGCGGCACTGAAGCTTTCTTT.

The V and J genes are TRBV30 and TRBJ2-4, with TRBD2 matching 10 bases. The junction had 6 bases not matched to a gene; V was cut back by 6 bases and J by 7 bases. The germline gives CDR1 GTSNPN, CDR2 SVGIG (reference sequence). The CDR3 totals 13 residues. CDR3 in DNA: TGTGCCTGCCAGCGGGAGGGGATGAACATTCAGTACTTC. The encoded protein is CACQREGMNIQYF.

This clone has only a few counts. The chain joins TRBV4-2 to TRBJ2-7; 10 positions agree with TRBD2. Trimming removed 0 bases from V and 0 bases from J; junction bases left unmatched: 2. The CDR3 runs 16 residues. Germline V lookup: CDR1 LGHNA, CDR2 YNFKEQ. This chain's CDR3 is CASSQDTSGTSYEQYF. The CDR3 nucleotides are TGTGCCAGCAGCCAAGATACTAGCGGGACCTCCTACGAGCAGTACTTC.

At least ten counts were recorded for this clone. The V call is TRBV9, the J call TRBJ2-5; D is perhaps TRBD2 (6 bases). This CDR3 has 15 residues. V was pared by 3 bases and J by 5 bases, with 17 bases between. CDR1 is SGDLS and CDR2 is YYNGEE in the germline V gene. In DNA form, the CDR3 reads TGTGCCAGCAGCGCCTCCGGAACTAGCATGGAGACCCAGTACTTC. It translates to CASSASGTSMETQYF.

This clone was detected once. V is TRBV3-1 (or the pseudogene TRBV3-2) and J is TRBJ2-7, with 11 bases fitting TRBD2. CDR1 is LGHDT and CDR2 is YNNKEL in the germline V gene (reference sequence). V gave up 2 bases and J gave up 5 bases; unmatched junction bases: 2. The CDR3 is made up of 14 amino acids. Written as DNA, the CDR3 is TGTGCCAGCAGCCAACGACTAGCGGGAAACGAGCAGTACTTC. Translated: CASSQRLAGNEQYF.

The chain joins TRBV11-2 to TRBJ2-5; 7 nucleotides line up with TRBD2. CDR1 and CDR2 (germline): SGHAT, FQNNGV. The CDR3 contains 15 residues. Trimming took 5 bases from V and 1 from J; bases not matched to a gene: 7. The chain's CDR3 is CASSQGAGFQETQYF. In DNA form, the CDR3 reads TGTGCCAGCAGCCAGGGAGCGGGGTTCCAAGAGACCCAGTACTTC.

The chain carries TRBV10-2 and TRBJ2-7, with 10 bases fitting TRBD1. V was clipped by 0 bases and J by 6 bases; unmatched bases: 5. This CDR3 is 15 amino acids long. The germline gives CDR1 WSHSY, CDR2 SAAADI. The CDR3, as DNA: TGCGCCAGCAGTGAGTCAAGGGACAGGGGAGGCGAGCAGTACTTC. Translating gives CASSESRDRGGEQYF.

In its sample, this clone was seen a few times. The chain joins TRBV28 to TRBJ1-5, with D perhaps TRBD1 (6 bases). Trimming removed 3 bases at V and 5 bases at J, with 8 bases between. Per germline, CDR1 MDHEN and CDR2 SYDVKM. The CDR3 spans 13 residues. The CDR3 sequence is CASSLDRYQPQHF. As DNA, the CDR3 is TGTGCCAGCAGTTTGGACAGATATCAGCCCCAGCATTTT. Together with reference TRBV28 and TRBJ1-5, the CDR3 gives the full variable domain: DVKVTQSSRYLVKRTGEKVFLECVQDMDHENMFWYRQDPGLGLRLIYFSYDVKMKEKGDIPEGYSVSREKKERFSLILESASTNQTSMYLCASSLDRYQPQHFGDGTRLSIL.

The chain uses TRBV7-8 and TRBJ2-1; no clear D. Germline CDR1 SGHVS, CDR2 FQNEAQ. V lost 2 bases and J lost 8, with 16 bases in between. The CDR3 runs to 15 residues. The DNA for the CDR3 is TGTGCCAGCAGCTTAAGTAAGTTTGGTGAGGATGAGCAGTTCTTC. Its translation is CASSLSKFGEDEQFF.

This chain uses TRBV6-5 with TRBJ1-2; 8 bases align to TRBD1. This CDR3 comprises 15 residues. The V and J ends lost 7 bases and 6 bases, in that order; junction bases with no gene match: 13. The germline V gene encodes CDR1 MNHEY and CDR2 SVGAGI. The DNA of the CDR3 is TGTGCCAGCACCCTCCCAGGGGGCCTATTAGATGGCTACACCTTC. It specifies CASTLPGGLLDGYTF.